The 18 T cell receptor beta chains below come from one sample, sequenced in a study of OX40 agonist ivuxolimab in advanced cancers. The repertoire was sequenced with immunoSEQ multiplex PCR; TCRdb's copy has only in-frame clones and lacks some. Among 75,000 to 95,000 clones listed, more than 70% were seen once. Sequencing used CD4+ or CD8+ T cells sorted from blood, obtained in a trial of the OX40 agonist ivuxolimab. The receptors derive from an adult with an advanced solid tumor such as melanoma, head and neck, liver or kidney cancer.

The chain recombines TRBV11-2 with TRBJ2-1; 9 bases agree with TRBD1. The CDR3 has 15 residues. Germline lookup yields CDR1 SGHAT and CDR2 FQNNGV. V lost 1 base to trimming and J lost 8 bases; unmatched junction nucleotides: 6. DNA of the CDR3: TGTGCCAGCAGCTTAGGGGGGACAGGGAACCATGAGCAGTTCTTC. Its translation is CASSLGGTGNHEQFF.

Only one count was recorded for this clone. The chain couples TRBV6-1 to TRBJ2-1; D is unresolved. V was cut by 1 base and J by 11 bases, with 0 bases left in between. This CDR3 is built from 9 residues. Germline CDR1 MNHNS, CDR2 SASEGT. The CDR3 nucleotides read TGTGCCAGCAGTGAAGAGCAGTTCTTC. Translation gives CASSEEQFF.

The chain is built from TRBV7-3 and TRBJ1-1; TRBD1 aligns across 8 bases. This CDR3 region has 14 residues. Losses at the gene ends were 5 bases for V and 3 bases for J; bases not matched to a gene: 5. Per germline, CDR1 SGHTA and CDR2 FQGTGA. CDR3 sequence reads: CASSLNRGDTEAFF. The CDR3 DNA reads TGTGCCAGCAGCCTCAACAGGGGGGACACTGAAGCTTTCTTT.

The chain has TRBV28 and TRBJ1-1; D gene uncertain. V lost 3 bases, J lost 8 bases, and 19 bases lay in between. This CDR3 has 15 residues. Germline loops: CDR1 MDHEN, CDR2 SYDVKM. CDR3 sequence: CASSFSSHPGIEAFF. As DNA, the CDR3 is TGTGCCAGCAGTTTTTCGTCCCACCCCGGGATCGAAGCTTTCTTT.

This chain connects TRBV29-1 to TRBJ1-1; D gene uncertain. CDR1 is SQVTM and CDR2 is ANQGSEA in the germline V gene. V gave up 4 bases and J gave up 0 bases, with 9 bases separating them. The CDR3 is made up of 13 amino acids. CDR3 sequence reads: CSVGRQLNTEAFF. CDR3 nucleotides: TGCAGCGTTGGTAGGCAACTGAACACTGAAGCTTTCTTT.

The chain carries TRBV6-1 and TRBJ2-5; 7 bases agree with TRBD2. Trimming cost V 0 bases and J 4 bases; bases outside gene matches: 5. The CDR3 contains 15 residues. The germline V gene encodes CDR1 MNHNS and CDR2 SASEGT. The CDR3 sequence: CASSEASGGTETQYF. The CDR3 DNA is TGTGCCAGCAGTGAAGCGTCGGGGGGTACAGAGACCCAGTACTTC.

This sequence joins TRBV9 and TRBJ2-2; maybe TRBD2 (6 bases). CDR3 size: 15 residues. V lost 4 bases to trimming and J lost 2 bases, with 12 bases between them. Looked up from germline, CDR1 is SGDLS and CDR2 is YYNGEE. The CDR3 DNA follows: TGTGCCAGCAGCCCTTGGGGGGTAAACACCGGGGAGCTGTTTTTT. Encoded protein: CASSPWGVNTGELFF.

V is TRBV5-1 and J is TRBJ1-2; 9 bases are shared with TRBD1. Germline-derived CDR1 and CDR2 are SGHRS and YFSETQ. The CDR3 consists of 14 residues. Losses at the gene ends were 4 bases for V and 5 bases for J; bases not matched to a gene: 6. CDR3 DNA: TGCGCCAGCAGCACAACAGGGGGCCGATATGGCTACACCTTC. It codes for CASSTTGGRYGYTF.

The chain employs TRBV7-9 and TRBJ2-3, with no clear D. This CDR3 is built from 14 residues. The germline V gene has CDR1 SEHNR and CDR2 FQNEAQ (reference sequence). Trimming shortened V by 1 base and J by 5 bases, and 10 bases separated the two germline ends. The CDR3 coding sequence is TGTGCCAGCAGCTTAGACATCCCGGGAGATACGCAGTATTTT. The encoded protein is CASSLDIPGDTQYF.

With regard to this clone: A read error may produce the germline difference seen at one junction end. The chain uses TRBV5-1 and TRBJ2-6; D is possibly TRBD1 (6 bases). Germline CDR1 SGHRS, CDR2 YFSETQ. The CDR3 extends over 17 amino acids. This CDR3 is CAGSLGQGTSGANVLTF. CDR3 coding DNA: TGCGCCGGCAGCTTGGGCCAGGGGACCTCTGGGGCCAACGTCCTGACTTTC.

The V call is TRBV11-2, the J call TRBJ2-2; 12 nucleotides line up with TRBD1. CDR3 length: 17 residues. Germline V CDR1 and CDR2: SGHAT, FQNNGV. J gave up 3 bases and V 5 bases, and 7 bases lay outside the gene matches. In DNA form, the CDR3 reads TGTGCCAGCAGCCTGGGACAGGGGGCCGGGTACACCGGGGAGCTGTTTTTT. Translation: CASSLGQGAGYTGELFF.

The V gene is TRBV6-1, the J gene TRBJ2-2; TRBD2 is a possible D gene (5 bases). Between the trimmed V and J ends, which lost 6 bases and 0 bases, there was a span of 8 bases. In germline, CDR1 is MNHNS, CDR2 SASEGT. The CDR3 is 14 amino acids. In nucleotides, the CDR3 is TGTGCCAGCAGGGGAGTCGCGAACACCGGGGAGCTGTTTTTT. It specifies CASRGVANTGELFF.

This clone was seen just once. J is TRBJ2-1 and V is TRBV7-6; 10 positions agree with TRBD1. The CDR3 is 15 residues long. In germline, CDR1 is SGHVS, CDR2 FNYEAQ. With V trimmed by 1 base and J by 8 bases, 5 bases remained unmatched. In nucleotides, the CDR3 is TGTGCCAGCAGCTTAGGACAGGGGGCGGTAGATGAGCAGTTCTTC. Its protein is CASSLGQGAVDEQFF.

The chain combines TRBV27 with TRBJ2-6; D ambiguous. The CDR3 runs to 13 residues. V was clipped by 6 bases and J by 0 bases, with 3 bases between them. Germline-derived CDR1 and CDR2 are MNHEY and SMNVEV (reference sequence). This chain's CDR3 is CASRLSGANVLTF. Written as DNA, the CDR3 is TGTGCCAGCAGACTCTCTGGGGCCAACGTCCTGACTTTC.

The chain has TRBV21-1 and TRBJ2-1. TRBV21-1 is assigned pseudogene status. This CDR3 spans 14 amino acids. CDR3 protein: CASSKYKENNEQFF. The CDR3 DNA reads TGTGCCAGCAGCAAGTACAAAGAGAACAATGAGCAGTTCTTC.

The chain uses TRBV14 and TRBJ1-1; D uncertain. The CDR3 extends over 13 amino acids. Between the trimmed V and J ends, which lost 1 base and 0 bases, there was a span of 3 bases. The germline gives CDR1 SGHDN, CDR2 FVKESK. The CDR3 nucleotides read TGTGCCAGCAGCCAAGTTTTGAACACTGAAGCTTTCTTT. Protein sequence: CASSQVLNTEAFF.

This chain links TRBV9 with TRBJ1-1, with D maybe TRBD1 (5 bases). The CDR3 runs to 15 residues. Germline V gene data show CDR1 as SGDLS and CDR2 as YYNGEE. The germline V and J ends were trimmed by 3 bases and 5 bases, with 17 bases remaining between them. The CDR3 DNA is TGTGCCAGCAGCGCCAGCCCGGGGAGGGGAACTGAAGCTTTCTTT. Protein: CASSASPGRGTEAFF.

The DNA of the CDR3 is TGCGCCAGCAGCCGAGGCGGGGGGCCGGGTTCACCCCTCCACTTT. Translated, it gives CASSRGGGPGSPLHF. The V call is TRBV5-1, the J call TRBJ1-6, with a possible D match to TRBD1 (6 bases). CDR3 length: 15 residues. Germline-derived CDR1 and CDR2 are SGHRS and YFSETQ. Trimming removed 4 bases from V and 9 bases from J, with 17 bases in between.